Each of the 31 T cell receptor beta chains below was sequenced from the same sample in a study of cytotoxic CD8 clonotypes in ibrutinib-treated CLL. Measured with immunoSEQ multiplex PCR; TCRdb has only the in-frame clones, and not every one. The table lists 150,000 or so clones, roughly 84% of them singletons, with 3% in the top ten. The sequenced sample was PBMCs, obtained at disease progression, from a patient treated with ibrutinib. The receptors originated from a human donor with chronic lymphocytic leukemia.

This chain links TRBV5-4 with TRBJ1-2, with 9 bases fitting TRBD1. Germline CDR1 is SGHNT and CDR2 is YYREEE (reference sequence). The length of the CDR3 is 14 residues. After removal of 4 bases from V and 4 bases from J, the junction contained 5 bases not matched to a gene. The CDR3 loop reads CASSIQGASYGYTF. The CDR3 DNA follows: TGTGCCAGCAGCATACAGGGGGCTAGCTATGGCTACACCTTC.

The gene calls are TRBV6-6 and TRBJ2-7; no definite D call. This CDR3 region has 13 residues. The germline gives CDR1 MNHNY, CDR2 SVGAGI (reference sequence). V was clipped by 3 bases and J by 3 bases, with 9 bases between them. The CDR3 sequence is CASSYSLNYEQYF. The CDR3 coding sequence is TGTGCCAGCAGTTATTCTTTAAACTACGAGCAGTACTTC.

This rearrangement joins TRBV27 to TRBJ2-7, with 10 bases matching TRBD2. CDR3 length equals 16 residues. The J segment lost 6 bases and the V segment lost 5 bases, leaving 13 bases of the junction unmatched. Germline V CDR1 and CDR2: MNHEY, SMNVEV (reference sequence). The CDR3 DNA is TGTGCCAGCAGTCTCATGCCCGGGACTAGCGTTCGCGAGCAGTACTTC. Its translation is CASSLMPGTSVREQYF.

This rearrangement joins TRBV7-8 to TRBJ1-5, with D uncertain. The CDR3 is made up of 16 amino acids. The V end was cut by 5 bases, the J end by 0 bases, with 14 bases between. From germline, CDR1 is SGHVS and CDR2 FQNEAQ. CDR3 bases: TGTGCCAGCAGCCCCTGGGGTGGAAATAGCAATCAGCCCCAGCATTTT. Protein sequence: CASSPWGGNSNQPQHF.

The chain recombines TRBV5-1 with TRBJ2-5; no firm D call. The CDR3 spans 15 residues. Germline CDR1 reads SGHRS; CDR2 reads YFSETQ. The V end lost 0 bases, the J end lost 1 base, and 10 bases lay between the germline ends. CDR3 region: CASSLDGNFQETQYF. In DNA, the CDR3 is TGCGCCAGCAGCTTGGACGGTAACTTCCAAGAGACCCAGTACTTC.

This rearrangement joins TRBV28 to TRBJ2-7; the match to TRBD1 covers 8 bases. Trimming cost V 4 bases and J 2 bases; bases outside gene matches: 7. From germline, CDR1 is MDHEN and CDR2 SYDVKM. The CDR3 loop spans 15 amino acids. CDR3 amino acids: CASSSPATGAYEQYF. CDR3 DNA: TGTGCCAGCAGTTCACCAGCGACAGGGGCCTACGAGCAGTACTTC.

The table lists this clone with a count of one. V is TRBV25-1 and J is TRBJ2-1, with D maybe TRBD1 (6 bases). Germline V gives CDR1 MGHDK, CDR2 SYGVNS. Trimming cost V 0 bases and J 7 bases, with 10 bases left between them. The CDR3 is made up of 14 amino acids. This chain's CDR3 is CASSEYFQGNEQFF. In nucleotides, the CDR3 is TGTGCCAGCAGTGAATATTTCCAGGGGAATGAGCAGTTCTTC.

The chain carries TRBV5-1 and TRBJ2-1; 7 bases are a match to TRBD2. Per the germline V gene, CDR1 is SGHRS and CDR2 is YFSETQ. The CDR3 is made up of 16 amino acids. Trimming removed 3 bases from V and 5 bases from J; junction bases left unmatched: 11. Here the CDR3 DNA reads TGCGCCAGCAGCTCTAGCGGTAGGGAGTTAAACAATGAGCAGTTCTTC. Residues: CASSSSGRELNNEQFF.

The chain has TRBV7-2 and TRBJ2-3; 14 bases line up with TRBD2. The V and J ends lost 5 bases and 1 base, in that order; junction bases with no gene match: 2. Germline lookup yields CDR1 SGHTA and CDR2 FQGNSA. The CDR3 length is 16 residues. The CDR3 region is CASSPTSGRGTDTQYF. CDR3 coding DNA: TGTGCCAGCAGCCCGACTAGCGGGAGGGGCACAGATACGCAGTATTTT. Based on the CDR3 plus reference TRBV7-2 and TRBJ2-3, the full variable domain is GAGVSQSPSNKVTEKGKDVELRCDPISGHTALYWYRQSLGQGLEFLIYFQGNSAPDKSGLPSDRFSAERTGGSVSTLTIQRTQQEDSAVYLCASSPTSGRGTDTQYFGPGTRLTVL.

This chain links TRBV18 with TRBJ1-2; 11 bases map to TRBD1. This CDR3 region has 15 residues. The trim removed 1 base at V and 6 bases at J, leaving 4 bases unmatched. CDR1 and CDR2 from the germline V gene are KGHSH and LQKENI. Written as DNA, the CDR3 is TGTGCCAGCTCACCACAGGGGACAGGGGGAAATGGCTACACCTTC. This encodes CASSPQGTGGNGYTF. Supplemented by reference TRBV18 and TRBJ1-2, the full variable domain reads NAGVMQNPRHLVRRRGQEARLRCSPMKGHSHVYWYRQLPEEGLKFMVYLQKENIIDESGMPKERFSAEFPKEGPSILRIQQVVRGDSAAYFCASSPQGTGGNGYTFGSGTRLTVV.

V usage is TRBV6-6 and J usage is TRBJ1-5; D may be TRBD1 (5 bases). The CDR3 loop spans 15 amino acids. Germline-derived CDR1 and CDR2 are MNHNY and SVGAGI (reference sequence). V was pared by 7 bases and J by 6 bases, with 19 bases between. DNA of the CDR3: TGTGCCAGCACCGAACTGGGGGGTCGGTTTCAGCCCCAGCATTTT. Protein sequence: CASTELGGRFQPQHF.

The chain joins TRBV2 to TRBJ2-7; tentatively, D is TRBD2 (5 bases). The germline V and J ends were trimmed by 4 bases and 4 bases, with 14 bases remaining between them. The CDR3 totals 14 residues. Germline lookup yields CDR1 SNHLY and CDR2 FYNNEI. The CDR3 DNA is TGTGCCAGCAGTGTGCGGGTCTCCTATTACGAGCAGTACTTC. It codes for CASSVRVSYYEQYF.

The chain links TRBV2 to TRBJ1-1; TRBD1 is a possible D gene (5 bases). The germline V and J ends were trimmed by 4 bases and 5 bases, with 11 bases remaining between them. CDR3 size: 13 residues. The germline V gene has CDR1 SNHLY and CDR2 FYNNEI. DNA of the CDR3: TGTGCCAGCAGTGTTGGACAATCTACTGAAGCTTTCTTT. Protein sequence: CASSVGQSTEAFF.

This clone was detected a few times. J is TRBJ1-4 and V is TRBV6-1; 9 nucleotides agree with TRBD1. CDR1 and CDR2 (germline): MNHNS, SASEGT. This CDR3 has 19 residues. The V segment lost 4 bases and the J segment 2 bases; nucleotides outside the gene matches: 14. The DNA of the CDR3 is TGTGCCAGCAGTGCTACTCCGGGACAGGGCGTTTTGACTAATGAAAAACTGTTTTTT. This gives the protein CASSATPGQGVLTNEKLFF.

The chain uses TRBV10-3 and TRBJ1-2, with 7 nucleotides matching TRBD1. The CDR3 runs 16 residues. With V trimmed by 0 bases and J by 5 bases, 9 bases remained unmatched. Germline assignment: CDR1 ENHRY and CDR2 SYGVKD. The CDR3, as DNA: TGTGCCATCAGTGAGTCAAGACAGGGAGGTGAATATGGCTACACCTTC. Translation: CAISESRQGGEYGYTF.

The J gene is TRBJ2-2, the V gene TRBV19; TRBD1 might be the D (5 bases). Trimming shortened V by 3 bases and J by 0 bases, and 8 bases separated the two germline ends. Germline lookup yields CDR1 LNHDA and CDR2 SQIVND (reference sequence). The CDR3 spans 15 residues. The chain's CDR3 is CASSITGTNTGELFF. Here the CDR3 DNA reads TGTGCCAGTAGTATTACAGGAACGAACACCGGGGAGCTGTTTTTT.

V usage is TRBV7-2 and J usage is TRBJ2-7; TRBD1 is a possible D gene (5 bases). V lost 6 bases to trimming and J lost 2 bases, with 11 bases between them. The V gene's germline CDR1 is SGHTA and CDR2 FQGNSA. The CDR3 runs 13 residues. The CDR3 DNA follows: TGTGCCAGCAGAACCACAGGTGCCTACGAGCAGTACTTC. Protein product: CASRTTGAYEQYF.

This clone was recorded a few times. The rearrangement links TRBV18 to TRBJ2-7; D remains unclear. Germline V gives CDR1 KGHSH, CDR2 LQKENI. V was clipped by 3 bases and J by 4 bases, with 10 bases between them. CDR3 length: 13 amino acids. CDR3 sequence: CASSPESWYEQYF. The CDR3 nucleotides read TGTGCCAGCTCACCCGAATCGTGGTACGAGCAGTACTTC.

This rearrangement joins TRBV27 to TRBJ2-7, with D perhaps assigned TRBD1 or TRBD2 (5 bases each). Germline CDR1 reads MNHEY; CDR2 reads SMNVEV (reference sequence). CDR3 length equals 15 residues. With 1 base removed from V and 2 bases from J, the gap between germline ends came to 12 bases. The CDR3 bases are TGTGCCAGCAGTTTATACTGGGGACCCACCTACGAGCAGTACTTC. This sequence encodes CASSLYWGPTYEQYF.

The chain recombines TRBV20-1 with TRBJ2-5, with D unclear. The CDR3 is 11 amino acids. The V and J ends lost 4 bases and 1 base respectively, with 4 bases between them. Germline CDR1 DFQATT, CDR2 SNEGSKA (reference sequence). CDR3 loop: CSATIQETQYF. DNA for the CDR3: TGCAGTGCTACCATCCAAGAGACCCAGTACTTC.

This chain links TRBV19 with TRBJ2-3; D is unclear. The germline V gene has CDR1 LNHDA and CDR2 SQIVND (reference sequence). The CDR3 is 14 amino acids. V dropped 4 bases and J dropped 3 bases, with 11 bases sitting between them. The CDR3 nucleotides read TGTGCCAGTAGTACGGACCGGTCAACAGATACGCAGTATTTT. This translates into CASSTDRSTDTQYF.

This clone has just one count. This chain connects TRBV27 to TRBJ1-2; 7 bases are shared with TRBD1. Losses at the gene ends were 5 bases for V and 12 bases for J; bases not matched to a gene: 9. This CDR3 spans 12 amino acids. The germline gives CDR1 MNHEY, CDR2 SMNVEV (reference sequence). CDR3 residues: CASSTQGGQNTF. The CDR3 nucleotides are TGTGCCAGCAGTACCCAGGGGGGGCAGAACACCTTC.

This clone was found once. V usage is TRBV28 and J usage is TRBJ2-3; 12 bases align to TRBD2. Per germline, CDR1 MDHEN and CDR2 SYDVKM. V was pared by 5 bases and J by 0 bases, with 9 bases of the junction left unmatched. CDR3 length equals 18 residues. The CDR3 DNA follows: TGTGCCAGCAGTCCCCGGCGGACTAGCGGGATTAGCACAGATACGCAGTATTTT. It specifies CASSPRRTSGISTDTQYF.

This chain connects TRBV7-3 to TRBJ1-1; 7 nucleotides line up with TRBD1. Trimming removed 5 bases from V and 3 bases from J; junction bases left unmatched: 3. This CDR3 spans 13 amino acids. Germline V gives CDR1 SGHTA, CDR2 FQGTGA. The CDR3 reads CASSATGDTEAFF. As DNA, the CDR3 is TGTGCCAGCAGCGCTACAGGGGACACTGAAGCTTTCTTT.

The CDR3 loop is CASSYRPNNEKLFF. CDR3 nucleotide sequence: TGTGCCAGCAGTTACCGACCTAATAATGAAAAACTGTTTTTT. The chain links TRBV6-6 to TRBJ1-4; D remains unclear. The V gene's germline CDR1 is MNHNY and CDR2 SVGAGI (reference sequence). CDR3 length: 14 amino acids. Trimming pared 2 bases from V and 4 bases from J, leaving 8 bases between.

The V call is TRBV29-1, the J call TRBJ2-7, with D perhaps TRBD2 (5 bases). The CDR3 covers 12 residues. CDR1 and CDR2 (germline): SQVTM, ANQGSEA. Trimming left V 4 bases short and J 0 bases short, with 7 bases between. The CDR3 nucleotides read TGCAGCGTTGTAACTAGCTCCTACGAGCAGTACTTC. Protein: CSVVTSSYEQYF.

The chain recombines TRBV4-3 with TRBJ1-1, with D uncertain. This CDR3 spans 14 amino acids. The V gene lost 4 bases and the J gene lost 1 base, with 10 bases spanning the gap. Germline CDR1 and CDR2: LGHNA and YSLEER. CDR3 sequence: CASSRMPRNTEAFF. The CDR3 DNA is TGCGCCAGCAGCCGAATGCCCCGGAACACTGAAGCTTTCTTT.

The table lists this clone with a few counts. This chain joins TRBV27 and TRBJ2-3; D is unresolved. The CDR3 runs to 13 residues. Trimming took off 7 bases at V and 2 bases at J, with 10 bases between the two ends. CDR1 and CDR2 (germline): MNHEY, SMNVEV (reference sequence). In DNA, the CDR3 is TGTGCCAGCATGATCACACCCACAGATACGCAGTATTTT. It specifies CASMITPTDTQYF.

The chain links TRBV28 to TRBJ1-5; D is possibly TRBD1 (5 bases). CDR1 and CDR2 (germline): MDHEN, SYDVKM. Trimming left V 7 bases short and J 3 bases short, with 16 bases between. The CDR3 is 15 residues long. The CDR3 DNA reads TGTGCCAGCAACGGGGGAGTGGTCAACAATCAGCCCCAGCATTTT. Amino acids: CASNGGVVNNQPQHF.

The V and J genes are TRBV30 and TRBJ1-5, with no clear D. CDR3 size: 14 residues. Trimming left V 1 base short and J 2 bases short, with 9 bases between. Germline V CDR1 and CDR2: GTSNPN, SVGIG (reference sequence). DNA of the CDR3: TGTGCCTGGAGTGAAATCTCCGGCAATCAGCCCCAGCATTTT. Translating it yields CAWSEISGNQPQHF.

The V call is TRBV7-2, the J call TRBJ1-4; D is uncertain. V shed 2 bases and J shed 0 bases, with 4 bases lying between them. The germline V gene has CDR1 SGHTA and CDR2 FQGNSA. This CDR3 region has 14 residues. The CDR3: CASSLQTTNEKLFF. As DNA, the CDR3 is TGTGCCAGCAGCTTACAAACAACTAATGAAAAACTGTTTTTT.